This T cell receptor beta chain was recovered during a study of blood T cell repertoires in COVID-19. Study information: Sources were T cells, B-cell-depleted T cells, or PBMCs; the material itself was cDNA or gDNA.

TCRdb's table, derived via immunoSEQ multiplex PCR, lists solely in-frame clones and lacks some. The table has around 54,000 clones, about 89% seen once; the top ten hold more than 2%. The receptor was derived from a human donor in a cohort sampled during active COVID-19. Sequencing input: peripheral blood.

In nucleotides, the CDR3 is TGTGCCAGCAGCTTGGGCCAGAACTATGGCTACACCTTC. This sequence encodes CASSLGQNYGYTF. The V gene is TRBV5-4, the J gene TRBJ1-2; no reliable D call. V shed 0 bases and J shed 2 bases, with 5 bases lying between them. The CDR3 is made up of 13 amino acids. Germline CDR1 SGHNT, CDR2 YYREEE (reference sequence).